These T cell receptor beta chains were read from a single sample in a study of cytomegalovirus exposure and HLA in healthy donors. The assay was immunoSEQ multiplex PCR, and TCRdb's table has in-frame clones only and misses some. The sample lists approximately 160,000 clones; 60% to 80% were seen once. The source material was PBMCs. The receptors were sampled from a male donor in good health and CMV-seronegative. The CDR3 runs from the conserved cysteine through the conserved F or W. The order of the fields is CDR3 protein, clone size, V gene. A clone size is listed for some rows: how often the clone was seen (once, few, many), or a class if it is expanded.

CDR3 protein: CASSNTGLAGANEQFF
clone size: NA
V gene: TRBV28

CDR3 protein: CASSYTGTGDEKLFF
clone size: NA
V gene: TRBV5-1

CDR3 protein: CASSHTMDLGRQPQHF
clone size: NA
V gene: TRBV16

CDR3 protein: CASSSTSTDTQYF
clone size: NA
V gene: TRBV7-2

CDR3 protein: CASSSADRGLRHEQFF
clone size: NA
V gene: TRBV5-1

CDR3 protein: CASRDRGRTDTQYF
clone size: NA
V gene: TRBV19

CDR3 protein: CASSVGRYREQYF
clone size: NA
V gene: TRBV19

CDR3 protein: CASSLRSGTGGGEQYF
clone size: NA
V gene: TRBV5-1

CDR3 protein: CASSYGVRKGANEQYF
clone size: NA
V gene: TRBV6-6

CDR3 protein: CSVEGPRTGGYEQYF
clone size: NA
V gene: TRBV29-1

CDR3 protein: CASSRDSLYEQYF
clone size: NA
V gene: TRBV6-1

CDR3 protein: CASSAGTDYEQYF
clone size: NA
V gene: TRBV11-2

CDR3 protein: CASRTRTAPYEQYF
clone size: NA
V gene: TRBV25-1

CDR3 protein: CASSPDRFNQPQHF
clone size: NA
V gene: TRBV18

CDR3 protein: CASSLQGLSGGYTF
clone size: few
V gene: TRBV27